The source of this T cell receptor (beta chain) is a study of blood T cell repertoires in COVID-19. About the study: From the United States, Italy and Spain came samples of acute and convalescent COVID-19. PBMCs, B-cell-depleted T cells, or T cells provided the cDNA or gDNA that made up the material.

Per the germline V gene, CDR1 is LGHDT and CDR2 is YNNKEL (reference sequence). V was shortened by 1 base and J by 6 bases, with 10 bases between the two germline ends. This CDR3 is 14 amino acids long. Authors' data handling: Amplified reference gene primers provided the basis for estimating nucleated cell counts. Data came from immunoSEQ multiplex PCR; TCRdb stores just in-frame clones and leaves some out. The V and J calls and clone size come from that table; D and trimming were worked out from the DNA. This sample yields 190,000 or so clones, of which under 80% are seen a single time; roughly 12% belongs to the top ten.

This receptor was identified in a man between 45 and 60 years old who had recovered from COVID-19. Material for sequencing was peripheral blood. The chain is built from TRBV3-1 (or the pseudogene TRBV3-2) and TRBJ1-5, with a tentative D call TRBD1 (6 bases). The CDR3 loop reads CASSQAGQFQPQHF. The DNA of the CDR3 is TGTGCCAGCAGCCAAGCCGGACAGTTTCAGCCCCAGCATTTT.